Presented here are 17 T cell receptor beta chains from one specimen sequenced in a study of regulatory T cells in long-lasting Graves disease. Stated time point: persistent/refractory GD, antithyroid drugs over 5 years with positive TRAb. PBMCs were the source of the RNA used for TCR sequencing. Arm-PCR of CDR3 regions with iRepertoire HTBI primers generated TCR beta libraries. From the multiplex PCR reads, TCRdb called clonotypes with MiXCR, one entry per CDR3 protein. In the table there are about 660,000 distinct CDR3 sequences, about 30% of which are singletons. The specimen was peripheral blood mononuclear cells (PBMCs), collected when the disease was refractory, from a patient treated with antithyroid drugs. The receptors originated from a female donor with Graves disease.

In regard to this clonotype: This sequence may be a read error, since a much larger clone differs from it by one base. The chain is built from TRBV12-3 or TRBV12-4 and TRBJ2-7; the match to TRBD2 covers 7 bases. This CDR3 comprises 13 residues. The V and J ends lost 6 bases and 2 bases, in that order; junction bases with no gene match: 4. Here the CDR3 DNA reads TGTGCCAGCAGCAAGACTAGCCCCTACGAGCAGTACTTC. Translating gives CASSKTSPYEQYF.

This clonotype was recorded at least ten times. The chain links TRBV19 to TRBJ1-1, with a tentative D call TRBD1 (6 bases). Trimming took 8 bases from V and 3 from J, leaving 10 bases between them. The CDR3 runs 12 residues. The V gene's germline CDR1 is LNHDA and CDR2 SQIVND (reference sequence). The CDR3: CASARGDTEAFF. The CDR3 DNA is TGTGCCAGTGCGAGGGGGGACACTGAAGCTTTCTTT. The complete variable domain, with remaining parts taken from reference TRBV19 and TRBJ1-1, reads DGGITQSPKYLFRKEGQNVTLSCEQNLNHDAMYWYRQDPGQGLRLIYYSQIVNDFQKGDIAEGYSVSREKKESFPLTVTSAQKNPTAFYLCASARGDTEAFFGQGTRLTVV.

V and J are TRBV10-3 and TRBJ2-2; 12 bases match TRBD2. Per germline, CDR1 ENHRY and CDR2 SYGVKD. Unmatched junction bases numbered 2, after V lost 8 bases and J lost 4 bases. The CDR3 runs to 14 residues. CDR3 residues: CAIRLAGATGELFF. CDR3 nucleotide sequence: TGTGCCATCCGACTAGCGGGAGCCACCGGGGAGCTGTTTTTT.

The rearrangement joins TRBV5-1 to TRBJ1-1; D might be TRBD1 (6 bases). Per the germline V gene, CDR1 is SGHRS and CDR2 is YFSETQ. CDR3 size: 15 residues. V lost 4 bases and J 1 base, leaving 14 bases between the germline ends. The CDR3 protein is CASSTGGGTNTEAFF. The CDR3 nucleotides are TGCGCCAGCAGCACCGGAGGGGGGACGAACACTGAAGCTTTCTTT.

This clonotype was detected only a few times. The rearrangement links TRBV3-1 to TRBJ1-5; D remains ambiguous. V lost 2 bases to trimming and J lost 6 bases, with 8 bases between them. The CDR3 is made up of 13 amino acids. Germline values: CDR1 LGHDT, CDR2 YNNKEL (reference sequence). The CDR3 loop reads CASSQTPIQPQHF. DNA of the CDR3: TGTGCCAGCAGCCAAACCCCCATTCAGCCCCAGCATTTT. Filled out from reference TRBV3-1 and TRBJ1-5, the complete variable domain reads DTAVSQTPKYLVTQMGNDKSIKCEQNLGHDTMYWYKQDSKKFLKIMFSYNNKELIINETVPNRFSPKSPDKAHLNLHINSLELGDSAVYFCASSQTPIQPQHFGDGTRLSIL.

This chain connects TRBV2 to TRBJ1-1; D remains unclear. This CDR3 is built from 12 residues. The V end lost 5 bases, the J end lost 7 bases, and 11 bases lay between the germline ends. From germline, CDR1 is SNHLY and CDR2 FYNNEI. CDR3 coding DNA: TGTGCCAGCAGTTTCGACTTGGATGAAGCTTTCTTT. The encoded protein is CASSFDLDEAFF.

The chain is built from TRBV29-1 and TRBJ2-4; possibly TRBD1 or TRBD2 for D (5 bases each). The CDR3 runs to 12 residues. Germline V lookup: CDR1 SQVTM, CDR2 ANQGSEA. V lost 2 bases and J 9 bases, leaving 11 bases between the germline ends. CDR3 loop: CSVENGGGIQYF. CDR3 nucleotides: TGCAGCGTTGAAAATGGGGGTGGCATTCAGTACTTC.

The chain employs TRBV29-1 and TRBJ2-3, with 9 bases lining up with TRBD1. Germline CDR1 is SQVTM and CDR2 is ANQGSEA. There are 15 residues in the CDR3. The junction had 7 bases not matched to a gene; V was cut back by 5 bases and J by 1 base. The CDR3 protein is CSVPRTGAGTDTQYF. The CDR3, as DNA: TGCAGCGTTCCTAGGACAGGGGCCGGCACAGATACGCAGTATTTT.

This clonotype was counted at least ten times. The V call is TRBV6-1, the J call TRBJ2-5, with 10 bases fitting TRBD1. The junction had 2 bases not matched to a gene; V was cut back by 5 bases and J by 5 bases. CDR1 and CDR2 from the germline V gene are MNHNS and SASEGT. This CDR3 comprises 13 residues. The CDR3 sequence is CASSRTGGETQYF. CDR3 DNA sequence: TGTGCCAGCAGTCGGACAGGGGGGGAGACCCAGTACTTC.

This chain joins TRBV29-1 and TRBJ2-5; 8 positions agree with TRBD2. The junction had 11 bases not matched to a gene; V was cut back by 8 bases and J by 0 bases. Germline V gene sequence: CDR1 SQVTM, CDR2 ANQGSEA. The CDR3 totals 15 residues. The CDR3: CSTEGGGRHQETQYF. The CDR3 DNA follows: TGCAGCACGGAGGGGGGCGGGAGGCACCAAGAGACCCAGTACTTC.

This clonotype has a count of ten or more. The chain joins TRBV6-1 to TRBJ1-1; D gene unclear. With 8 bases removed from V and 0 bases from J, the gap between germline ends came to 10 bases. The CDR3 spans 13 residues. Germline loops: CDR1 MNHNS, CDR2 SASEGT. CDR3 region: CASEQFMNTEAFF. The CDR3 DNA follows: TGTGCCAGCGAACAGTTTATGAACACTGAAGCTTTCTTT.

This clonotype appeared a few times. This sequence joins TRBV28 and TRBJ1-1; D might be TRBD1 (6 bases). This CDR3 region has 15 residues. Germline loops: CDR1 MDHEN, CDR2 SYDVKM. Deletions cut 5 bases from V and 7 bases from J, with 20 bases between. The CDR3 DNA reads as TGTGCCAGCAGTGAGCAGAAGGGGGTTCGGGATGAAGCTTTCTTT. Translating gives CASSEQKGVRDEAFF.

This chain connects TRBV28 to TRBJ1-6, with D perhaps TRBD1 (6 bases). The CDR3 totals 15 residues. Trimming removed 4 bases from V and 5 bases from J, with 12 bases in between. The germline V gene has CDR1 MDHEN and CDR2 SYDVKM. The CDR3 here is CASSSPGGNNSPLHF. CDR3 nucleotides: TGTGCCAGCAGTTCGCCTGGGGGCAATAATTCACCCCTCCACTTT.

This clonotype was seen only a few times. This chain uses TRBV30 with TRBJ1-1; possible D gene TRBD1, 5 bases. CDR1 and CDR2 (germline): GTSNPN, SVGIG (reference sequence). V was shortened by 0 bases and J by 3 bases, with 8 bases between the two germline ends. The CDR3 consists of 13 residues. CDR3 sequence: CAWSVDRDTEAFF. The DNA of the CDR3 is TGTGCCTGGAGTGTAGACAGAGACACTGAAGCTTTCTTT.

The chain couples TRBV12-3 or TRBV12-4 to TRBJ1-1; tentative D call: TRBD1 (6 bases). This CDR3 comprises 20 residues. Trimming cost V 3 bases and J 4 bases, with 30 bases left between them. The CDR3 region has the DNA TGTGCCAGCAGTTTTTTAATGAACCTCCAACAGGGATTTCAGGTCACTGAAGCTTTCTTT. Translation: CASSFLMNLQQGFQVTEAFF.

As for this clonotype: A junction boundary mismatches the germline segment, possibly from a read error. The rearrangement links TRBV12-3 or TRBV12-4 to TRBJ1-3; the D gene is possibly TRBD1 (5 bases). The CDR3 runs 16 residues. CDR3 DNA sequence: TGTGCCAGCAGTTTACCTTACAGGAGATCTGGAAACACCATATACTTT. As protein: CASSLPYRRSGNTIYF.

The chain combines TRBV3-1 with TRBJ1-1, with 7 bases matching TRBD1. J was trimmed by 4 bases and V by 5 bases; bases with no gene match: 13. Germline CDR1 reads LGHDT; CDR2 reads YNNKEL (reference sequence). The CDR3 loop spans 16 amino acids. The chain's CDR3 is CASSKGAGRGGTEAFF. The CDR3 DNA follows: TGTGCCAGCAGCAAGGGGGCGGGCCGCGGGGGCACTGAAGCTTTCTTT.